This T cell receptor beta chain is from a study of OX40 agonist ivuxolimab in advanced cancers. Broader study findings: Expansion of clones was among the lowest in partial responders at 0.1-3.0 mg/kg.

No patient had autoimmune disease or received systemic immunosuppression. Details on this clone: Its specificity is unknown.

Sequencing used immunoSEQ multiplex PCR; TCRdb keeps in-frame clones, though not all of them. Of 65,000 to 75,000 clones listed, approximately 81% were seen once; the top ten hold around 2%. The sequences come from CD4+ or CD8+ T cells sorted from blood, collected in a trial of the OX40 agonist ivuxolimab. This clonotype originated in an adult with an advanced solid tumor such as melanoma, head and neck, liver or kidney cancer.

CDR3 bases: TGTGCCAGCAGCCGACAGGGGGCGCGTGCCGAGCAGTTCTTC. Its translation is CASSRQGARAEQFF. This chain uses TRBV7-9 with TRBJ2-1, with TRBD1 identical over 10 bases. Germline V gene sequence: CDR1 SEHNR, CDR2 FQNEAQ (reference sequence). The CDR3 totals 14 residues. V was clipped by 5 bases and J by 10 bases; unmatched bases: 8.